These 32 T cell receptor beta chains were sequenced from one sample in a study of cytomegalovirus exposure and HLA in healthy donors. TCRdb's table, derived via immunoSEQ multiplex PCR, lists solely in-frame clones and lacks some. The data hold tens of thousands of clones, with around four fifths observed a single time. Sequencing used PBMCs. These TCRs come from a man aged 25 to 40 in good health and CMV-seronegative.

The sample holds one count of this clone. The gene calls are TRBV10-3 and TRBJ2-5, with a possible D match to TRBD2 (5 bases). The germline V gene encodes CDR1 ENHRY and CDR2 SYGVKD. V was cut by 6 bases and J by 1 base, with 12 bases left in between. CDR3 length equals 14 residues. The CDR3 loop is CAISRGYGQETQYF. In nucleotides, the CDR3 is TGTGCCATCAGCCGGGGTTACGGCCAAGAGACCCAGTACTTC.

This chain links TRBV7-2 with TRBJ1-2; 7 bases match TRBD1. J was trimmed by 4 bases and V by 6 bases; bases with no gene match: 8. CDR3 length equals 14 residues. Per germline, CDR1 SGHTA and CDR2 FQGNSA. The CDR3 DNA reads TGTGCCAGCAGACCTGGGACAGCCGGCTATGGCTACACCTTC. Translation gives CASRPGTAGYGYTF.

The chain combines TRBV4-2 with TRBJ1-5; D gene ambiguous. CDR1 and CDR2 (germline): LGHNA, YNFKEQ. This CDR3 has 15 amino acids. Trimming cost V 4 bases and J 7 bases, with 17 bases left between them. The CDR3 sequence: CASSRSGFWRQPQHF. CDR3 DNA: TGTGCCAGCAGCCGCTCGGGTTTCTGGCGACAGCCCCAGCATTTT.

The chain uses TRBV9 and TRBJ2-1; 8 bases align to TRBD2. Germline V gene data show CDR1 as SGDLS and CDR2 as YYNGEE. The J segment lost 8 bases and the V segment lost 5 bases, leaving 15 bases of the junction unmatched. The CDR3 has 16 amino acids. The CDR3 sequence: CASSETAGTSYYEQFF. For the CDR3, the DNA is TGTGCCAGCAGTGAAACCGCCGGGACTAGTTATTATGAGCAGTTCTTC. Looking up the rest from reference TRBV9 and TRBJ2-1 gives the full variable domain: DSGVTQTPKHLITATGQRVTLRCSPRSGDLSVYWYQQSLDQGLQFLIQYYNGEERAKGNILERFSAQQFPDLHSELNLSSLELGDSALYFCASSETAGTSYYEQFFGPGTRLTVL.

The chain carries TRBV11-3 and TRBJ2-1; TRBD2 matches at 8 bases. The CDR3 loop spans 17 amino acids. Germline V gene lookup returns CDR1 SGHNT and CDR2 YENEEA. Unmatched junction bases numbered 9, after V lost 2 bases and J lost 3 bases. The CDR3 protein is CASSLRPGLDLYNEQFF. CDR3 DNA sequence: TGTGCCAGCAGCTTAAGACCGGGACTAGATCTCTACAATGAGCAGTTCTTC.

The chain has TRBV29-1 and TRBJ2-3; 9 bases fit TRBD2. CDR1 and CDR2 from the germline V gene are SQVTM and ANQGSEA. The V segment lost 6 bases and the J segment 3 bases; nucleotides outside the gene matches: 10. This CDR3 comprises 15 residues. The CDR3: CSVPMRLAGTDTQYF. CDR3 DNA sequence: TGCAGCGTCCCTATGCGGCTAGCGGGAACAGATACGCAGTATTTT.

The rearrangement links TRBV6-6 to TRBJ1-2, with TRBD1 matching over 12 bases. Germline V CDR1 and CDR2: MNHNY, SVGAGI (reference sequence). J was trimmed by 12 bases and V by 5 bases; bases with no gene match: 10. CDR3 length equals 14 residues. The CDR3 coding sequence is TGTGCCAGCAGTCAACCGGGACAGGGGGCGTCTGACACCTTC. Translated: CASSQPGQGASDTF.

The J gene is TRBJ2-6, the V gene TRBV7-3; D is perhaps TRBD1 (6 bases). The ends were cut back, 4 bases at V and 15 bases at J, with 16 bases in the middle. The CDR3 runs to 13 residues. Germline values: CDR1 SGHTA, CDR2 FQGTGA. The DNA of the CDR3 is TGTGCCAGCAGCTCACAGGACAGACGAGCCCTGACTTTC. Its protein is CASSSQDRRALTF.

The chain uses TRBV18 and TRBJ2-1; 9 bases are shared with TRBD2. CDR3 length: 16 amino acids. In germline, CDR1 is KGHSH, CDR2 LQKENI. V shed 2 bases, J shed 5 bases, and the junction held 7 bases outside the gene matches. The CDR3 loop is CASSPRALAGNNEQFF. DNA for the CDR3: TGTGCCAGCTCACCAAGGGCACTAGCGGGCAACAATGAGCAGTTCTTC. Using reference TRBV18 and TRBJ2-1 for the parts outside the CDR3, the full variable domain is NAGVMQNPRHLVRRRGQEARLRCSPMKGHSHVYWYRQLPEEGLKFMVYLQKENIIDESGMPKERFSAEFPKEGPSILRIQQVVRGDSAAYFCASSPRALAGNNEQFFGPGTRLTVL.

The chain recombines TRBV7-6 with TRBJ1-1, with D maybe TRBD1 (6 bases). V was trimmed by 3 bases and J by 1 base, leaving 6 bases between them. This CDR3 has 13 amino acids. Germline-derived CDR1 and CDR2 are SGHVS and FNYEAQ. The CDR3 DNA follows: TGTGCCAGCAGCTTGGGACAGAACACTGAAGCTTTCTTT. Encoded protein: CASSLGQNTEAFF.

This chain uses TRBV11-3 with TRBJ2-2; TRBD1 matches at 7 bases. CDR3 length: 15 residues. The J segment lost 0 bases and the V segment lost 5 bases, leaving 3 bases of the junction unmatched. CDR1 is SGHNT, CDR2 YENEEA, per germline. The CDR3 DNA follows: TGTGCCAGCAGCCAACAGGGGACGAACACCGGGGAGCTGTTTTTT. It specifies CASSQQGTNTGELFF.

This clone was recorded only once. The rearrangement links TRBV7-3 to TRBJ2-2, with D perhaps TRBD2 (6 bases). Germline loops: CDR1 SGHTA, CDR2 FQGTGA. CDR3 length equals 16 residues. Trimming removed 6 bases from V and 5 bases from J, with 19 bases in between. CDR3 sequence reads: CASREGGAGLTGELFF. In DNA, the CDR3 is TGTGCCAGCAGGGAGGGCGGAGCGGGCCTGACCGGGGAGCTGTTTTTT. Drawing the rest from reference TRBV7-3 and TRBJ2-2, the complete variable domain is GAGVSQTPSNKVTEKGKYVELRCDPISGHTALYWYRQSLGQGPEFLIYFQGTGAADDSGLPNDRFFAVRPEGSVSTLKIQRTERGDSAVYLCASREGGAGLTGELFFGEGSRLTVL.

The chain links TRBV18 to TRBJ1-3; TRBD1 aligns across 11 bases. The V gene's germline CDR1 is KGHSH and CDR2 LQKENI. The V and J ends lost 8 bases and 4 bases, in that order; junction bases with no gene match: 4. The CDR3 sequence is 14 residues long. Here the CDR3 DNA reads TGTGCCAGCCGCGGGACAGGGGGAGGAAACACCATATATTTT. Its translation: CASRGTGGGNTIYF.

V is TRBV11-1 and J is TRBJ1-4; 9 positions agree with TRBD1. Looked up from germline, CDR1 is SGHAT and CDR2 is FQDESV (reference sequence). J was trimmed by 8 bases and V by 5 bases; bases with no gene match: 12. CDR3 length equals 16 residues. The CDR3 coding sequence is TGTGCCAGCAGCGGGGGACCGTGGACAGGGGACGAAAAACTGTTTTTT. Translating it yields CASSGGPWTGDEKLFF.

The chain combines TRBV7-2 with TRBJ2-2, with D perhaps matching TRBD2 (5 bases). V was trimmed by 1 base and J by 7 bases, leaving 10 bases between them. This CDR3 contains 14 residues. Germline loops: CDR1 SGHTA, CDR2 FQGNSA. CDR3 sequence (DNA): TGTGCCAGCAGCTTAGACACCCGGGGCGGGGAGCTGTTTTTT. It specifies CASSLDTRGGELFF.

This chain uses TRBV7-2 with TRBJ1-6, with D perhaps TRBD1 (5 bases). The CDR3 spans 17 residues. The germline V and J ends were trimmed by 5 bases and 4 bases, with 18 bases remaining between them. Germline V gene data show CDR1 as SGHTA and CDR2 as FQGNSA. Written as DNA, the CDR3 is TGTGCCAGCAGCCACCCGACGAGACAGTTTTATAATTCACCCCTCCACTTT. Protein product: CASSHPTRQFYNSPLHF.

The chain's CDR3 is CASRREFQRFF. The CDR3 DNA reads TGTGCCAGCAGGCGGGAGTTTCAGCGGTTCTTC. This chain joins TRBV6-1 and TRBJ2-1, with 7 bases matching TRBD2. Germline CDR1 and CDR2: MNHNS and SASEGT. The CDR3 extends over 11 amino acids. J gave up 15 bases and V 6 bases, and 8 bases lay outside the gene matches.

This clone was seen a few times. The rearrangement uses TRBV4-1 and TRBJ1-1; the D is unclear. Germline loops: CDR1 MGHRA, CDR2 YSYEKL. CDR3 length: 13 residues. The V end lost 0 bases, the J end lost 11 bases, and 13 bases lay between the germline ends. CDR3 nucleotides: TGCGCCAGCAGCCAAGATGAGGTGAGGAGGGCTTTCTTT. Translated, it gives CASSQDEVRRAFF.

The rearrangement links TRBV29-1 to TRBJ1-2; possibly TRBD1 for D (6 bases). The CDR3 runs 14 residues. The V end was cut by 1 base, the J end by 4 bases, with 13 bases between. Germline V CDR1 and CDR2: SQVTM, ANQGSEA. In DNA, the CDR3 is TGCAGCGTTGAAGCACAGGTGGGGGCCTATGGCTACACCTTC. Translation: CSVEAQVGAYGYTF.

About this clone itself: Other nucleotide sequences from this sample produce the same CDR3. The V gene is TRBV6-5, the J gene TRBJ1-5, with D possibly TRBD1 on 5 matching bases. The germline V and J ends were trimmed by 6 bases and 0 bases, with 12 bases remaining between them. Germline CDR1 is MNHEY and CDR2 is SVGAGI. This CDR3 region has 15 residues. The chain's CDR3 is CASRIRVYSNQPQHF. In DNA, the CDR3 is TGTGCCAGCAGAATCAGGGTATATAGCAATCAGCCCCAGCATTTT.

The chain uses TRBV20-1 and TRBJ2-1; no definite D call. Germline CDR1 reads DFQATT; CDR2 reads SNEGSKA (reference sequence). Trimming pared 6 bases from V and 5 bases from J, leaving 5 bases between. The CDR3 contains 10 residues. CDR3 region: CSARDNEQFF. The CDR3 region has the DNA TGCAGTGCCCGTGACAATGAGCAGTTCTTC.

V gene TRBV27 combines with J gene TRBJ2-1, with 10 bases that match TRBD1. J was trimmed by 9 bases and V by 3 bases; bases with no gene match: 2. CDR3 length: 13 residues. The V gene's germline CDR1 is MNHEY and CDR2 SMNVEV (reference sequence). CDR3 sequence (DNA): TGTGCCAGCAGTTTGGGACAGGGGACTGAGCAGTTCTTC. Amino acids: CASSLGQGTEQFF.

The chain is built from TRBV7-2 and TRBJ2-1, with TRBD2 matching over 8 bases. V gave up 1 base and J gave up 10 bases; unmatched junction bases: 12. Germline V gene sequence: CDR1 SGHTA, CDR2 FQGNSA. This CDR3 contains 16 residues. CDR3 DNA sequence: TGTGCCAGCAGCTTAGAAGGAATAGCGGGAAGCGGGGAGCAGTTCTTC. Translation: CASSLEGIAGSGEQFF.

V is TRBV27 and J is TRBJ2-7; 9 bases map to TRBD1. The CDR3 runs to 16 residues. Germline assignment: CDR1 MNHEY and CDR2 SMNVEV (reference sequence). With 5 bases clipped from V and 4 bases from J, the junction kept 12 bases outside the gene matches. CDR3 in amino acids: CASSPLMGQGYYEQYF. The CDR3 nucleotides read TGTGCCAGCAGTCCCCTAATGGGACAGGGATATTACGAGCAGTACTTC.

V gene TRBV6-5 combines with J gene TRBJ2-1, with 7 bases lining up with TRBD1. The CDR3 is 15 residues long. The ends lost 8 bases at V and 8 bases at J; junction bases unmatched: 15. Germline V gene data show CDR1 as MNHEY and CDR2 as SVGAGI. The CDR3 region is CASGGIGTVQDEQFF. The CDR3, as DNA: TGTGCCAGCGGGGGAATCGGGACAGTTCAGGATGAGCAGTTCTTC.

The chain employs TRBV6-1 and TRBJ2-6; the D gene is possibly TRBD1 (6 bases). CDR1 is MNHNS, CDR2 SASEGT, per germline. This CDR3 has 15 amino acids. The CDR3 region is CATTGIPTGANVLTF. CDR3 DNA sequence: TGTGCAACAACAGGGATTCCTACTGGGGCCAACGTCCTGACTTTC.

This chain uses TRBV4-2 with TRBJ2-3; 7 bases fit TRBD1. CDR1 is LGHNA, CDR2 YNFKEQ, per germline. This CDR3 has 18 amino acids. J gave up 3 bases and V 3 bases, and 15 bases lay outside the gene matches. The chain's CDR3 is CASSHGLLERQGTDTQYF. The CDR3 nucleotides read TGTGCCAGCAGCCATGGTCTCCTGGAGCGACAGGGAACAGATACGCAGTATTTT.

J is TRBJ2-3 and V is TRBV11-2; perhaps TRBD2 as D (7 bases). This CDR3 comprises 14 residues. V was clipped by 5 bases and J by 4 bases, with 13 bases between them. From germline, CDR1 is SGHAT and CDR2 FQNNGV. CDR3: CASSLRGGPDTQYF. The DNA of the CDR3 is TGTGCCAGCAGCCTTAGGGGGGGCCCAGATACGCAGTATTTT.

DNA of the CDR3: TGTGCCAGCAGTTACCAGCGGGACTACGAGCAGTACGTC. Translation gives CASSYQRDYEQYV. The chain has TRBV6-5 and TRBJ2-7, with TRBD2 matching over 7 bases. The length of the CDR3 is 13 residues. The V and J ends lost 2 bases and 3 bases, in that order; junction bases with no gene match: 1. From germline, CDR1 is MNHEY and CDR2 SVGAGI.

This chain connects TRBV9 to TRBJ2-5; a possible D gene is TRBD1 (6 bases). Trimming took off 0 bases at V and 1 base at J, with 13 bases between the two ends. The germline gives CDR1 SGDLS, CDR2 YYNGEE. CDR3 length: 16 amino acids. The CDR3 here is CASSVGQGTLQETQYF. For the CDR3, the DNA is TGTGCCAGCAGCGTAGGTCAGGGGACACTCCAAGAGACCCAGTACTTC.

The chain employs TRBV19 and TRBJ2-3, with 9 bases fitting TRBD2. V was pared by 5 bases and J by 5 bases, with 11 bases of the junction left unmatched. The CDR3 runs to 16 residues. The V gene's germline CDR1 is LNHDA and CDR2 SQIVND (reference sequence). The CDR3 reads CASSLAVAGAKDTQYF. For the CDR3, the DNA is TGTGCCAGTAGTTTGGCAGTAGCGGGAGCAAAAGATACGCAGTATTTT.

This clone came up once. V usage is TRBV5-1 and J usage is TRBJ1-5, with 7 bases matching TRBD1. Trimming at V came to 4 bases and at J to 6 bases, leaving 7 bases not matched to a gene. Looked up from germline, CDR1 is SGHRS and CDR2 is YFSETQ. The CDR3 totals 14 residues. CDR3 loop: CASSHDRVGQPQHF. DNA of the CDR3: TGCGCCAGCAGCCACGACAGGGTGGGTCAGCCCCAGCATTTT.